Presented here are 10 T cell receptor beta chains from one specimen sequenced in a study of regulatory T cells in long-lasting Graves disease. Time point noted: persistent/refractory GD, antithyroid drugs over 5 years with positive TRAb. With RNA extracted from PBMCs as input, the TCR library was made. TCR beta libraries were built with iRepertoire HTBI primers and Arm-PCR of CDR3 regions. TCRdb independently ran MiXCR on the multiplex PCR reads; one entry per CDR3 protein. Of a few hundred thousand distinct CDR3 sequences listed, roughly 24% are singletons. The specimen comprised peripheral blood mononuclear cells (PBMCs), sampled when the disease was refractory, from a patient treated with antithyroid drugs. These receptors all stem from a woman between 40 and 50 years old with Graves disease.

CDR3 bases: TGTGCCAGCAGCACCATCAGCCCTCCCTTCTTCTCGACACGTCAAGGGGGAGCTTTCTTT. Translated, it gives CASSTISPPFFSTRQGGAFF. The chain combines TRBV7-9 with TRBJ1-1; maybe TRBD1 (6 bases). This CDR3 spans 20 amino acids. V lost 5 bases to trimming and J lost 10 bases, with 38 bases between them. CDR1 and CDR2 (germline): SEHNR, FQNEAQ (reference sequence).

This clonotype occurred many times. The chain uses TRBV3-1 and TRBJ2-7, with D unclear. This CDR3 contains 12 residues. V was pared by 2 bases and J by 7 bases, with 9 bases between. From germline, CDR1 is LGHDT and CDR2 YNNKEL (reference sequence). The CDR3 DNA reads TGTGCCAGCAGCCAAAATGTCGTTGAGCAGTACTTC. Its translation: CASSQNVVEQYF.

In its sample, this clonotype was seen a few times. This chain connects TRBV27 to TRBJ2-7; no clear D gene. The CDR3 is made up of 15 amino acids. V shed 6 bases and J shed 6 bases, with 21 bases lying between them. Per the germline V gene, CDR1 is MNHEY and CDR2 is SMNVEV (reference sequence). CDR3 DNA: TGTGCCAGCAGCCCAGTAGGGCCACCACCCTTCGAGCAGTACTTC. It yields the protein CASSPVGPPPFEQYF.

This chain connects TRBV20-1 to TRBJ2-7; possibly TRBD1 for D (6 bases). Germline-derived CDR1 and CDR2 are DFQATT and SNEGSKA (reference sequence). V lost 0 bases, J lost 3 bases, and 9 bases lay in between. The CDR3 runs to 13 residues. The CDR3: CSARDQGNYEQYF. In DNA form, the CDR3 reads TGCAGTGCTAGAGATCAGGGGAACTACGAGCAGTACTTC.

There are many counts of this clonotype. J is TRBJ2-7 and V is TRBV7-2, with TRBD2 identical over 11 bases. V was clipped by 6 bases and J by 2 bases; unmatched bases: 3. The CDR3 runs 14 residues. Germline V gene lookup returns CDR1 SGHTA and CDR2 FQGNSA. The CDR3, as DNA: TGTGCCAGCAGACTAGCGGGGGTAGCCTACGAGCAGTACTTC. Protein: CASRLAGVAYEQYF.

There are a few counts of this clonotype. The V call is TRBV6-5, the J call TRBJ2-4; no firm D call. The germline V and J ends were trimmed by 0 bases and 6 bases, with 12 bases remaining between them. This CDR3 is 15 amino acids long. Germline V gives CDR1 MNHEY, CDR2 SVGAGI. This CDR3 reads CASSYSATDSNIQYF. CDR3 DNA sequence: TGTGCCAGCAGTTACTCAGCCACCGATTCAAACATTCAGTACTTC.

This clonotype was observed many times. This chain uses TRBV15 with TRBJ1-2; tentative D call: TRBD1 (5 bases). The CDR3 runs 15 residues. Trimming stripped 0 bases from V and 7 bases from J, with 15 bases between. CDR1 and CDR2 (germline): LNHNV, YYDKDF (reference sequence). In DNA form, the CDR3 reads TGTGCCACCAGCAGAGATGAGTTGGGGACGTTTGGCTACACCTTC. It is translated as CATSRDELGTFGYTF.

Ten or more counts support this clonotype. This chain connects TRBV28 to TRBJ1-4, with TRBD1 as a possible D gene (5 bases). The CDR3 consists of 15 residues. Germline V gene sequence: CDR1 MDHEN, CDR2 SYDVKM. V was pared by 2 bases and J by 4 bases, with 11 bases between. CDR3 DNA sequence: TGTGCCAGCAGTTTAGGAGGAGGGGTTAATGAAAAACTGTTTTTT. This encodes CASSLGGGVNEKLFF.

This clonotype showed up just a few times. The genes are TRBV7-8 and TRBJ2-1, with D unresolved. The CDR3 sequence is 13 residues long. Germline V gene data show CDR1 as SGHVS and CDR2 as FQNEAQ. Trimming pared 2 bases from V and 6 bases from J, leaving 8 bases between. The CDR3 DNA is TGTGCCAGCAGCTTATATCCAGGCAATGAGCAGTTCTTC. Protein sequence: CASSLYPGNEQFF. The full variable domain, with the rest looked up from reference TRBV7-8 and TRBJ2-1, is GAGVSQSPRYKVAKRGQDVALRCDPISGHVSLFWYQQALGQGPEFLTYFQNEAQLDKSGLPSDRFFAERPEGSVSTLKIQRTQQEDSAVYLCASSLYPGNEQFFGPGTRLTVL.

The rearrangement links TRBV6-5 to TRBJ2-3, with D possibly matching TRBD1 (6 bases). V was shortened by 2 bases and J by 2 bases, with 17 bases between the two germline ends. Germline V CDR1 and CDR2: MNHEY, SVGAGI. The CDR3 runs 17 residues. Written as DNA, the CDR3 is TGTGCCAGCAGTTACACCGTACAGGGTGGTGACACAGATACGCAGTATTTT. Protein product: CASSYTVQGGDTDTQYF.